This paragraph reports one T cell receptor beta chain. This sample is part of a study of cytomegalovirus exposure and HLA in healthy donors. On the study more broadly: Both the roughly 120 validation repertoires and the 600 to 700 first-cohort repertoires used the same platform, as reported by a later analysis.

Generated by immunoSEQ multiplex PCR, the TCRdb table keeps only in-frame clones and is missing some. Seen here are about 190,000 clones, 86% observed once, and the top ten hold roughly 1.5%. The CDR3 totals 15 residues. Germline assignment: CDR1 MNHNS and CDR2 SASEGT. V lost 0 bases, J lost 4 bases, and 2 bases stayed unmatched. The V call is TRBV6-1, the J call TRBJ1-2, with 10 positions matching TRBD1. Sequenced: PBMCs. This TCR derives from a woman in her late teens or twenties in good health and CMV-seronegative. The CDR3 DNA follows: TGTGCCAGCAGTGAAGCTGGGACAGGGGCCTATGGCTACACCTTC. Its protein product is CASSEAGTGAYGYTF.